This T cell receptor (beta chain) was sequenced for a study of shared clonotypes between healthy human individuals. Study results and limitations: What limited the represented genetic and exposure-history diversity was the small number of donors.

V lost 0 bases to trimming and J lost 2 bases, with 9 bases between them. The CDR3 contains 14 residues. The germline V gene encodes CDR1 SGHRS and CDR2 YFSETQ. Notes on this clone: Its antigen is still unknown.

Deep level was the assay's run setting. Assay used: immunoSEQ multiplex PCR; TCRdb lists only in-frame clones, some missing. The sample carries 2.5 million or so clones, approximately 92% recorded once. What was sequenced was naive CD4+ T cells sorted from blood. Stated subset: CD45RA+ positively selected. The receptor was derived from a young man in good health. The gene calls are TRBV5-1 and TRBJ2-7, with D possibly TRBD2 on 5 matching bases. The CDR3 loop is CASSLDEGPYEQYF. The CDR3 bases are TGCGCCAGCAGCTTGGATGAGGGCCCCTACGAGCAGTACTTC.